These 13 T cell receptor beta chains were sequenced from one sample in a study of cytomegalovirus exposure and HLA in healthy donors. In the PCR, 60 Vbeta and 13 Jbeta primers were used. Here immunoSEQ multiplex PCR was the method, and the copy in TCRdb shows in-frame clones only, minus some. The data hold tens of thousands of clones, with roughly 66% observed a single time. The specimen sequenced was PBMCs. Receptor source: a woman aged 45 to 65 in good health and CMV-seronegative.

This clone was seen only a few times. V usage is TRBV5-1 and J usage is TRBJ2-7; possibly TRBD2 for D (6 bases). Germline CDR1 SGHRS, CDR2 YFSETQ. Trimming pared 0 bases from V and 6 bases from J, leaving 10 bases between. This CDR3 is built from 13 residues. CDR3 nucleotide sequence: TGCGCCAGCAGCTTGGGGAGGGTCAGCGAGCAGTACTTC. It codes for CASSLGRVSEQYF.

CDR3 in amino acids: CASSPRSSSGRRNGELFF. The CDR3 DNA reads as TGTGCCAGCTCACCCCGGTCCTCGAGCGGGAGAAGGAACGGGGAGCTGTTTTTT. V usage is TRBV18 and J usage is TRBJ2-2, with 8 nucleotides matching TRBD2. Losses at the gene ends were 3 bases for V and 7 bases for J; bases not matched to a gene: 16. The germline gives CDR1 KGHSH, CDR2 LQKENI. The CDR3 extends over 18 amino acids.

A few counts support this clone. The sample holds other DNA sequences that translate to the same CDR3. J is TRBJ1-5 and V is TRBV18; D might be TRBD1 (5 bases). Germline lookup yields CDR1 KGHSH and CDR2 LQKENI. V dropped 3 bases and J dropped 2 bases, with 8 bases sitting between them. The CDR3 loop spans 14 amino acids. The CDR3 protein is CASSPQGGNQPQHF. The CDR3 bases are TGTGCCAGCTCACCCCAGGGCGGCAATCAGCCCCAGCATTTT. The variable domain in full, completed from reference TRBV18 and TRBJ1-5, reads NAGVMQNPRHLVRRRGQEARLRCSPMKGHSHVYWYRQLPEEGLKFMVYLQKENIIDESGMPKERFSAEFPKEGPSILRIQQVVRGDSAAYFCASSPQGGNQPQHFGDGTRLSIL.

The V call is TRBV7-9, the J call TRBJ2-7, with D possibly TRBD1 on 5 matching bases. CDR3 length equals 16 residues. Germline values: CDR1 SEHNR, CDR2 FQNEAQ (reference sequence). The V end lost 6 bases, the J end lost 3 bases, and 21 bases lay between the germline ends. The CDR3 DNA follows: TGTGCCAGCAGATCCGGACACCTTACAAACTACTACGAGCAGTACTTC. Translation gives CASRSGHLTNYYEQYF.

This clone was counted between two and nine times. J is TRBJ1-5 and V is TRBV25-1; D gene ambiguous. V was shortened by 4 bases and J by 6 bases, with 10 bases between the two germline ends. The CDR3 extends over 13 amino acids. Germline-derived CDR1 and CDR2 are MGHDK and SYGVNS. CDR3 in DNA: TGTGCCAGCAGTGCGGGGTCTCCTCAGCCCCAGCATTTT. Translated: CASSAGSPQPQHF.

This clone came up a few times. V is TRBV5-1 and J is TRBJ2-7; 11 bases are shared with TRBD1. The CDR3 contains 16 residues. V was clipped by 5 bases and J by 5 bases; unmatched bases: 12. Germline V gene lookup returns CDR1 SGHRS and CDR2 YFSETQ. The DNA for the CDR3 is TGCGCCAGCAGTAGTGGACAGGGGGCTAGTCCCAACGAGCAGTACTTC. The encoded protein is CASSSGQGASPNEQYF.

This clone was recorded a few times. The genes are TRBV11-3 and TRBJ1-4; 9 bases are shared with TRBD1. Germline CDR1 and CDR2: SGHNT and YENEEA. The CDR3 length is 14 residues. J gave up 13 bases and V 4 bases, and 10 bases lay outside the gene matches. CDR3 bases: TGTGCCAGCAGCTCGGACAGGGGACCCTACAGACTGTTTTTT. This encodes CASSSDRGPYRLFF.

This chain uses TRBV28 with TRBJ1-4, with 7 bases lining up with TRBD1. The germline CDR1 and CDR2 sequences are MDHEN and SYDVKM. Unmatched junction bases numbered 10, after V lost 5 bases and J lost 10 bases. The CDR3 length is 14 residues. CDR3 nucleotides: TGTGCCAGCAGTACAGGGGTTGCGGAGGTAAAACTGTTTTTT. Translated: CASSTGVAEVKLFF. Full variable domain (rest looked up from reference TRBV28 and TRBJ1-4): DVKVTQSSRYLVKRTGEKVFLECVQDMDHENMFWYRQDPGLGLRLIYFSYDVKMKEKGDIPEGYSVSREKKERFSLILESASTNQTSMYLCASSTGVAEVKLFFGSGTQLSVL.

CDR3 nucleotides: TGTGCCAGCAGGCGAACGGGACAGGGAAATCGAGGCTACACCTTC. It codes for CASRRTGQGNRGYTF. The gene calls are TRBV6-5 and TRBJ1-2; TRBD1 matches at 9 bases. The germline V gene has CDR1 MNHEY and CDR2 SVGAGI. Germline trimming cut 6 bases from V and 8 bases from J; bases unmatched to any gene: 13. This CDR3 contains 15 residues.

This clone came up once. The chain joins TRBV7-2 to TRBJ2-1, with TRBD2 matching 8 bases. The CDR3 has 13 residues. Trimming cost V 1 base and J 10 bases; bases outside gene matches: 3. CDR1 SGHTA and CDR2 FQGNSA come from the germline V gene. This CDR3 reads CASSLGTSTEQFF. The CDR3 nucleotides read TGTGCCAGCAGCTTAGGGACTAGCACCGAGCAGTTCTTC.

The chain recombines TRBV21-1 with TRBJ1-2. TRBV21-1 is tagged as a pseudogene. This CDR3 has 20 residues. The DNA for the CDR3 is TGTGCCAGCAGCAAAGCGCCTGGACCTGAATTCGGGGTGATAAACTATGGCTACACCTTC. This encodes CASSKAPGPEFGVINYGYTF.

V usage is TRBV19 and J usage is TRBJ2-7, with D tentatively TRBD2 (5 bases). The CDR3 has 14 amino acids. The germline V gene encodes CDR1 LNHDA and CDR2 SQIVND (reference sequence). Trimming pared 7 bases from V and 3 bases from J, leaving 16 bases between. Here the CDR3 reads CASTADGESYEQYF. DNA of the CDR3: TGTGCCAGTACTGCGGACGGGGAAAGCTACGAGCAGTACTTC.

The chain links TRBV7-9 to TRBJ2-6, with TRBD1 identical over 10 bases. The CDR3 consists of 14 residues. Germline assignment: CDR1 SEHNR and CDR2 FQNEAQ (reference sequence). V was clipped by 11 bases and J by 2 bases; unmatched bases: 3. The CDR3 protein is CAGGQGAGANVLTF. CDR3 nucleotides: TGTGCCGGAGGACAGGGGGCTGGGGCCAACGTCCTGACTTTC.